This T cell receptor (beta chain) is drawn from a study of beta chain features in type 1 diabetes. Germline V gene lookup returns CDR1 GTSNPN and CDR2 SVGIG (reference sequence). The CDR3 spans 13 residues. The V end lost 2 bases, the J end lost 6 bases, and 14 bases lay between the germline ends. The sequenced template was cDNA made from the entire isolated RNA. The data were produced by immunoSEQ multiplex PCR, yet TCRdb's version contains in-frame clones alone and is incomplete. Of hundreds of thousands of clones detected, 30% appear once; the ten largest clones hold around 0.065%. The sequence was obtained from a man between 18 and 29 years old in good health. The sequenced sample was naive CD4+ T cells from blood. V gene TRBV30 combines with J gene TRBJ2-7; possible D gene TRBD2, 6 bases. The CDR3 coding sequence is TGTGCCTGGAGTCCTAAGACTAGAATCGAGCAGTACTTC. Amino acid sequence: CAWSPKTRIEQYF.